These 16 T cell receptor beta chains were sequenced from one sample in a study of shared clonotypes between healthy human individuals. Naive-designated CD8 cells lacked CD45RO, were positively enriched for CCR7, and omitted terminally differentiated effector memory CD45RA+ cells. TCRdb's table, derived via immunoSEQ multiplex PCR, lists solely in-frame clones and lacks some. The table shows approximately 1.9 million clones, with roughly 95% occurring only once. Sequencing used naive CD8+ T cells from PBMCs. These receptors were taken from a man between 18 and 35 years old in good health. Some clones in this sample may be carry-over from other donors' samples.

The chain couples TRBV5-1 to TRBJ2-2; the match to TRBD1 covers 10 bases. Germline CDR1 reads SGHRS; CDR2 reads YFSETQ. The CDR3 loop spans 18 amino acids. V was pared by 0 bases and J by 3 bases, with 8 bases of the junction left unmatched. The CDR3 nucleotides are TGCGCCAGCAGCTTGGTTCGGCGACAGGGGGCGCACACCGGGGAGCTGTTTTTT. As protein: CASSLVRRQGAHTGELFF.

V gene TRBV9 combines with J gene TRBJ2-7; D is possibly TRBD2 (6 bases). V lost 3 bases to trimming and J lost 5 bases, with 21 bases between them. CDR1 and CDR2 (germline): SGDLS, YYNGEE. There are 16 residues in the CDR3. The CDR3 here is CASSDAGTGVVHEQYF. DNA for the CDR3: TGTGCCAGCAGCGACGCCGGGACTGGGGTAGTTCACGAGCAGTACTTC.

This chain connects TRBV14 to TRBJ2-7, with 11 bases that match TRBD1. Trimming removed 4 bases from V and 3 bases from J; junction bases left unmatched: 5. Germline assignment: CDR1 SGHDN and CDR2 FVKESK. The CDR3 consists of 15 residues. Here the CDR3 reads CASSPGQGAGYEQYF. The CDR3 DNA reads TGTGCCAGCAGCCCTGGACAGGGGGCAGGCTACGAGCAGTACTTC.

V is TRBV19 and J is TRBJ2-3; no definite D call. CDR3 length equals 12 residues. Germline assignment: CDR1 LNHDA and CDR2 SQIVND (reference sequence). V was cut by 6 bases and J by 6 bases, with 10 bases left in between. Here the CDR3 reads CASSDPWDTQYF. For the CDR3, the DNA is TGTGCCAGTAGCGACCCTTGGGATACGCAGTATTTT. Full variable domain (missing parts from reference TRBV19 and TRBJ2-3): DGGITQSPKYLFRKEGQNVTLSCEQNLNHDAMYWYRQDPGQGLRLIYYSQIVNDFQKGDIAEGYSVSREKKESFPLTVTSAQKNPTAFYLCASSDPWDTQYFGPGTRLTVL.

The chain employs TRBV19 and TRBJ1-2; no reliable D call. Trimming shortened V by 3 bases and J by 4 bases, and 6 bases separated the two germline ends. This CDR3 region has 12 residues. Germline CDR1 reads LNHDA; CDR2 reads SQIVND (reference sequence). In DNA, the CDR3 is TGTGCCAGTAGTATCAGCCTCTATGGCTACACCTTC. Amino acid sequence: CASSISLYGYTF.

The chain is built from TRBV25-1 and TRBJ1-3; the D is unclear. V gave up 4 bases and J gave up 0 bases, with 7 bases separating them. Germline V gives CDR1 MGHDK, CDR2 SYGVNS. The CDR3 covers 14 residues. CDR3 protein: CASSVGGSGNTIYF. In DNA, the CDR3 is TGTGCCAGCAGTGTAGGTGGCTCTGGAAACACCATATATTTT. Full variable domain (remainder filled in from reference TRBV25-1 and TRBJ1-3): EADIYQTPRYLVIGTGKKITLECSQTMGHDKMYWYQQDPGMELHLIHYSYGVNSTEKGDLSSESTVSRIRTEHFPLTLESARPSHTSQYLCASSVGGSGNTIYFGEGSWLTVV.

V gene TRBV10-1 combines with J gene TRBJ2-5, with D perhaps matching TRBD2 (5 bases). V was pared by 4 bases and J by 2 bases, with 8 bases between. From germline, CDR1 is WNHNN and CDR2 SYGVQD (reference sequence). The CDR3 runs 13 residues. Here the CDR3 DNA reads TGCGCCAGCAGTGGGTCGGGGCAAGAGACCCAGTACTTC. It encodes CASSGSGQETQYF.

The chain has TRBV10-3 and TRBJ2-1; TRBD2 agrees at 9 bases. Germline V gene lookup returns CDR1 ENHRY and CDR2 SYGVKD. The ends lost 5 bases at V and 8 bases at J; junction bases unmatched: 7. CDR3 length equals 14 residues. CDR3 residues: CAISYGGRVHEQFF. The CDR3, as DNA: TGTGCCATCAGTTATGGCGGGAGGGTCCATGAGCAGTTCTTC.

The V gene is TRBV11-2, the J gene TRBJ2-3; unclear D gene. The CDR3 is made up of 14 amino acids. Germline V gene data show CDR1 as SGHAT and CDR2 as FQNNGV. The V and J ends lost 5 bases and 4 bases respectively, with 13 bases between them. The CDR3 DNA reads as TGTGCCAGCAGCCTAGGAAGTAGTGCAGATACGCAGTATTTT. Its translation is CASSLGSSADTQYF.

The chain couples TRBV30 to TRBJ2-2, with a tentative D call TRBD1 (6 bases). The CDR3 spans 18 residues. Trimming stripped 4 bases from V and 0 bases from J, with 21 bases between. CDR1 and CDR2 (germline): GTSNPN, SVGIG (reference sequence). This chain's CDR3 is CAWTTPIQGFANTGELFF. Here the CDR3 DNA reads TGTGCCTGGACGACCCCGATTCAGGGGTTCGCGAACACCGGGGAGCTGTTTTTT. Together with reference TRBV30 and TRBJ2-2, the CDR3 gives the full variable domain: SQTIHQWPATLVQPVGSPLSLECTVEGTSNPNLYWYRQAAGRGLQLLFYSVGIGQISSEVPQNLSASRPQDRQFILSSKKLLLSDSGFYLCAWTTPIQGFANTGELFFGEGSRLTVL.

CDR3 loop: CASSARTPRYGYTF. CDR3 in DNA: TGTGCCAGCAGCGCCCGGACCCCCCGGTATGGCTACACCTTC. This chain links TRBV27 with TRBJ1-2; D unclear. CDR3 length: 14 amino acids. V was cut by 6 bases and J by 5 bases, with 16 bases left in between. From germline, CDR1 is MNHEY and CDR2 SMNVEV (reference sequence).

CDR3 nucleotide sequence: TGTGCCACCAGCAGAGAATCCAGGGGGCGTCGTTTCTTT. Translated, it gives CATSRESRGRRFF. This chain links TRBV15 with TRBJ1-1; 8 bases agree with TRBD1. Germline CDR1 and CDR2: LNHNV and YYDKDF (reference sequence). The CDR3 is 13 residues long. V lost 0 bases, J lost 13 bases, and 7 bases stayed unmatched.

The chain combines TRBV10-3 with TRBJ1-5; no reliable D call. The V end was cut by 4 bases, the J end by 0 bases, with 19 bases between. Germline loops: CDR1 ENHRY, CDR2 SYGVKD. The CDR3 sequence is 18 residues long. The CDR3 protein is CAISGAPGSADSNQPQHF. CDR3 in DNA: TGTGCCATCAGTGGAGCCCCCGGGTCAGCCGATAGCAATCAGCCCCAGCATTTT.

CDR3 in amino acids: CASSQDADTQYF. CDR3 bases: TGCGCCAGCAGTCAGGACGCAGATACGCAGTATTTT. This rearrangement joins TRBV5-1 to TRBJ2-3; no reliable D call. Trimming shortened V by 5 bases and J by 4 bases, and 8 bases separated the two germline ends. Germline V gene data show CDR1 as SGHRS and CDR2 as YFSETQ. The CDR3 sequence is 12 residues long.

The rearrangement links TRBV5-5 to TRBJ2-5; 7 bases map to TRBD2. This CDR3 region has 18 residues. The J segment lost 2 bases and the V segment lost 4 bases, leaving 17 bases of the junction unmatched. Per the germline V gene, CDR1 is SGHKS and CDR2 is YYEKEE (reference sequence). The chain's CDR3 is CASSPRLAALILQETQYF. In nucleotides, the CDR3 is TGTGCCAGCAGCCCTAGACTAGCCGCGCTGATTTTACAAGAGACCCAGTACTTC.

This chain connects TRBV2 to TRBJ1-5, with D tentatively TRBD1 (6 bases). Deletions cut 7 bases from V and 4 bases from J, with 14 bases between. CDR3 length: 14 amino acids. CDR1 and CDR2 (germline): SNHLY, FYNNEI. Here the CDR3 DNA reads TGTGCCAGCATGGAACAGGGCGGGAATCAGCCCCAGCATTTT. It translates to CASMEQGGNQPQHF.